This T cell receptor (beta chain) was observed in a study of OX40 agonist ivuxolimab in advanced cancers. The V gene lost 4 bases and the J gene lost 5 bases, with 15 bases spanning the gap. Germline V gives CDR1 SGHNT, CDR2 YYREEE (reference sequence). This CDR3 region has 14 residues. TCRdb's table, derived via immunoSEQ multiplex PCR, lists solely in-frame clones and lacks some. The profile covers about 100,000 clones, with about 90% appearing a single time and around 1.6% taken by the ten largest. V is TRBV5-4 and J is TRBJ1-1; D might be TRBD1 (5 bases). This sequence was found in an adult with an advanced solid tumor such as melanoma, head and neck, liver or kidney cancer. Specimen: CD4+ or CD8+ T cells sorted from blood, collected in a trial of the OX40 agonist ivuxolimab. The CDR3 is CASSLEGLGTEAFF. CDR3 nucleotides: TGTGCCAGCAGCCTGGAGGGGCTAGGGACTGAAGCTTTCTTT.